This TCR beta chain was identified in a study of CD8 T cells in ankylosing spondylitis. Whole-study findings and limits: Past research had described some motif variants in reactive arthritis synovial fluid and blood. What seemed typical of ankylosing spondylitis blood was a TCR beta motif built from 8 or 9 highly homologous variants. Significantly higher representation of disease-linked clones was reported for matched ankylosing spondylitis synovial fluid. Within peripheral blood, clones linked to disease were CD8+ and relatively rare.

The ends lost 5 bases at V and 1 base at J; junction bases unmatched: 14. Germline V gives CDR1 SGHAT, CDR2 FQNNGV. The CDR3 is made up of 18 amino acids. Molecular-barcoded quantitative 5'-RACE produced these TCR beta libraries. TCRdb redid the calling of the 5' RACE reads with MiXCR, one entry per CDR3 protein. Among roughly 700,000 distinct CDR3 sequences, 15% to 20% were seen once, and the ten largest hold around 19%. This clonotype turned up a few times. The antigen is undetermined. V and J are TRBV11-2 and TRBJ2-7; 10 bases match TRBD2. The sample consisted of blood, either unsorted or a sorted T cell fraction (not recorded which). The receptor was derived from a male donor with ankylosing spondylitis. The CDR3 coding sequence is TGTGCCAGCAGCCTCAAGCACGGACTAGCGGCTTTTTCCTACGAGCAGTACTTC. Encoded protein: CASSLKHGLAAFSYEQYF.